This T cell receptor (beta chain) emerged from a study of CD8 T cells in ankylosing spondylitis. Notes on the study in general: Previously reported in reactive arthritis synovial fluid and blood were some of the motif variants. It was reported that disease-linked clones were significantly enriched in matched ankylosing spondylitis synovial fluid.

Note on this clonotype: Its antigen is not known.

Construction of TCR beta libraries was performed using quantitative 5'-RACE with molecular barcodes. TCRdb reprocessed the 5' RACE reads with MiXCR, giving one entry per CDR3 protein. The sample carries some 37,000 distinct CDR3 sequences, approximately 15% recorded once. The CDR3 is 15 amino acids. Trimming removed 6 bases at V and 0 bases at J, with 9 bases between. Sequenced: blood. The V gene is TRBV12-3 or TRBV12-4, the J gene TRBJ2-6; D is possibly TRBD2 (5 bases). This TCR was sampled from a male donor with ankylosing spondylitis or in good health (not recorded which). CDR3: CASRLEVSGANVLTF. CDR3 nucleotides: TGTGCCAGCAGGTTGGAGGTCTCTGGGGCCAACGTCCTGACTTTC.